A selection of T cell receptor beta chains follows, all from one sample in a study of T cell responses to AZD1222 COVID-19 vaccine. Profiled with immunoSEQ multiplex PCR; TCRdb holds only in-frame clones, not every one. Among 100,000 to 150,000 clones listed, approximately 85% were seen once. The source material was peripheral blood, sampled 28 days after the second AZD1222 dose. These receptors originate from an adult who received the AZD1222 COVID-19 vaccine. The CDR3 runs from the conserved cysteine through the conserved F or W. The D gene is left open where the match is weak. The size entry is marked missing in some rows and otherwise reads once, few, many or a size class.

>TRBV5-5|-|-|TRBJ1-1
TGTGCCAGCAGCTTCCTCCGGGCTCTGAACACTGAAGCTTTCTTT
CASSFLRALNTEAFF
>TRBV2|-|-|TRBJ1-1
TGTGCCAGCAGGAGGGAGCGGGACACTGAAGCTTTCTTT
CASRRERDTEAFF
>TRBV3-1/TRBV3-2|-|TRBD1|TRBJ1-2
TGTGCCAGCAGCCAAAAGACAGGGGGCGGCTATGGCTACACCTTC
CASSQKTGGGYGYTF
>TRBV6-5|-|-|TRBJ1-2
TGTGCCAGCAGGCAGTGGGGGGCGCAAGGCTACACCTTC
CASRQWGAQGYTF
>TRBV4-1|few|-|TRBJ1-6
TGCGCCAGCAGCCAAGATTCGGGCAGTTCCCCTTCACCCCTCCACTTT
CASSQDSGSSPSPLHF
>TRBV6-2/TRBV6-3|few|TRBD1|TRBJ1-5
TGTGCCAGCAGCGGGACAGGGACGAGCAATCAGCCCCAGCATTTT
CASSGTGTSNQPQHF
>TRBV6-5|-|-|TRBJ1-2
TGTGCCAGCAGTACATCTACCACAGGGTTCTTTGGCTACACCTTC
CASSTSTTGFFGYTF
>TRBV7-3|-|-|TRBJ2-2
TGTGCCAGCAGCTTACAGCCGACAGGGAACACCGGGGAGCTGTTTTTT
CASSLQPTGNTGELFF
>TRBV27|-|TRBD1|TRBJ1-1
TGTGCCAGCAGCAAGGGACAGCCTACGGTCCGTACTGAAGCTTTCTTT
CASSKGQPTVRTEAFF
>TRBV28|-|-|TRBJ2-7
TGTGCCAGCAGTTGGGGGTCAGCGGAGCAGTACTTC
CASSWGSAEQYF
>TRBV30|-|-|TRBJ1-4
TGTGCCTGGAGGGTCGGGGGGGTTGAAAAACTGTTTTTT
CAWRVGGVEKLFF
>TRBV6-5|-|-|TRBJ1-1
TGTGCCAGCAGTTACTCGAATCCTCCAGGGAGCACTGAAGCTTTCTTT
CASSYSNPPGSTEAFF
>TRBV27|-|TRBD2|TRBJ2-5
TGTGCCAGCAGTCCCGCGGGGGTGGTGGCAGAGACCCAGTACTTC
CASSPAGVVAETQYF
>TRBV10-3|-|-|TRBJ2-7
TGTGCCATCAGTCCCCGCGTCGGCTACGAGCAGTACTTC
CAISPRVGYEQYF
>TRBV6-5|-|-|TRBJ1-1
TGTGCCAGCAGTTACTCCGACAGTAACACTGAAGCTTTCTTT
CASSYSDSNTEAFF
>TRBV3-1/TRBV3-2|-|-|TRBJ1-4
TGTGCCAGCAGCCAAGTGGGTGTGAATGAAAAACTGTTTTTT
CASSQVGVNEKLFF
>TRBV2|-|-|TRBJ2-6
TGCGGGGCTGGGGCCAACGTCCTGACTTTC
CGAGANVLTF
>TRBV20-1|-|-|TRBJ1-2
TGCAGTGCTAGCCAGGGGAGCTACACCTTC
CSASQGSYTF
>TRBV11-2|-|-|TRBJ2-7
TGTGCCAGCAGCCTTGGACAGGAGGGGTACGAGCAGTACTTC
CASSLGQEGYEQYF
>TRBV11-2|-|TRBD1|TRBJ2-7
TGTGCCAGCCGAAAGACAGGGTCTTCCTACGAGCAGTACTTC
CASRKTGSSYEQYF
>TRBV19|-|-|TRBJ1-5
TGTGCCATATTTTCGGGGGTACAAAATCAGCCCCAGCATTTT
CAIFSGVQNQPQHF
>TRBV6-5|-|TRBD1|TRBJ2-7
TGTGCCAGCGCAACCGGGACAGGGATAAGATACGAGCAGTACTTC
CASATGTGIRYEQYF
>TRBV7-8|-|-|TRBJ2-3
TGTGCCAGCGGCCCCTCGGGGATGTCGGAGACAGATACGCAGTATTTT
CASGPSGMSETDTQYF
>TRBV7-2|-|-|TRBJ1-1
TGTGCCAGCAGCTTACAGGGGCCGAGAACTGAAGCTTTCTTT
CASSLQGPRTEAFF
>TRBV6-1|-|TRBD2|TRBJ2-7
TGTGCCAGCAGTGCCTCGACTAGCGGGACAACCTACGAGCAGTACTTC
CASSASTSGTTYEQYF
>TRBV25-1|-|TRBD1|TRBJ2-2
TGTGCCAGCAGCCTCCCAGACAGGGACACCGGGGAGCTGTTTTTT
CASSLPDRDTGELFF
>TRBV7-2|-|-|TRBJ2-2
TGTGCCAGCAGCTTAGCCCGCGAGCAGGGTCTCACCGGGGAGCTGTTTTTT
CASSLAREQGLTGELFF
>TRBV10-3|-|-|TRBJ1-1
TGTGCCATCAGTGAGTCGGTGGGGCCCAACACTGAAGCTTTCTTT
CAISESVGPNTEAFF
>TRBV5-1|-|-|TRBJ2-7
TGCGCCAGCAGCTTGTTAGGACAGAGTTCTAACGAGCAGTACTTC
CASSLLGQSSNEQYF
>TRBV20-1|-|-|TRBJ1-3
TGCAGTGCTAGTCAGGGAGCAGGAAACACCATATATTTT
CSASQGAGNTIYF
>TRBV7-7|-|-|TRBJ2-5
TGTGCCAGCAGCTTAGCGGCAGGCGTGCAGACCCAGTACTTC
CASSLAAGVQTQYF
>TRBV6-2/TRBV6-3|-|TRBD1|TRBJ2-4
TGTGCCAGCAGCCAGGGACAGGGGGGAATCCTAGCCAAAAACATTCAGTACTTC
CASSQGQGGILAKNIQYF
>TRBV7-9|-|-|TRBJ1-1
TGTGCCAGTGGGGACGGAAACACTGAAGCTTTCTTT
CASGDGNTEAFF
>TRBV18|-|-|TRBJ2-7
TGTGCCAGCTCACCGGGCCTAGTGTCCTACGAGCAGTACTTC
CASSPGLVSYEQYF
>TRBV27|once|TRBD2|TRBJ2-3
TGTGCCAGCAGTTTCCTGAGTCCGCGGGGGGGTCAACTTCCCCGGAGCACAGATACGCAGTATTTT
CASSFLSPRGGQLPRSTDTQYF
>TRBV7-3|few|TRBD1|TRBJ2-1
TGTGCCAGCAGCTTGACACAGGGGAACAATGAGCAGTTCTTC
CASSLTQGNNEQFF
>TRBV7-6|-|TRBD1|TRBJ1-5
TGTGCCAGCAGCTTAGACACTACAGGGGCTGGGCAGCCCCAGCATTTT
CASSLDTTGAGQPQHF
>TRBV20-1|-|-|TRBJ1-1
TGCAGTGCTAGTCGGGGGGCGGTTGAAGCTTTCTTT
CSASRGAVEAFF
>TRBV29-1|-|-|TRBJ1-1
TGCAGCGTTGGGGATGGGGGTAGAGTCACTGAAGCTTTCTTT
CSVGDGGRVTEAFF